This TCR beta chain was recorded in a study of shared clonotypes between healthy human individuals. This CDR3 has 14 residues. The ends were cut back, 7 bases at V and 2 bases at J, with 15 bases in the middle. CDR1 SQVTM and CDR2 ANQGSEA come from the germline V gene. Profiled with immunoSEQ multiplex PCR; TCRdb holds only in-frame clones, not every one. The sample holds about 820,000 clones, nearly 95% seen once. Study-wide results and caveats: Sequencing depth was expected to affect clonotype sharing among donors.

Naive CD8 cells lacked CD45RO and underwent positive selection for CCR7, leaving out terminally differentiated effector memory CD45RA+ cells. With regard to this clone: Antigen: not known.

The TCR originated in a man aged 25-45 years in good health. Material: naive CD8+ T cells sorted from blood. The chain is built from TRBV29-1 and TRBJ2-1; possibly TRBD1 for D (6 bases). CDR3 region: CSGGRQGPYNEQFF. CDR3 coding DNA: TGCAGCGGGGGGCGGCAGGGCCCCTACAATGAGCAGTTCTTC.